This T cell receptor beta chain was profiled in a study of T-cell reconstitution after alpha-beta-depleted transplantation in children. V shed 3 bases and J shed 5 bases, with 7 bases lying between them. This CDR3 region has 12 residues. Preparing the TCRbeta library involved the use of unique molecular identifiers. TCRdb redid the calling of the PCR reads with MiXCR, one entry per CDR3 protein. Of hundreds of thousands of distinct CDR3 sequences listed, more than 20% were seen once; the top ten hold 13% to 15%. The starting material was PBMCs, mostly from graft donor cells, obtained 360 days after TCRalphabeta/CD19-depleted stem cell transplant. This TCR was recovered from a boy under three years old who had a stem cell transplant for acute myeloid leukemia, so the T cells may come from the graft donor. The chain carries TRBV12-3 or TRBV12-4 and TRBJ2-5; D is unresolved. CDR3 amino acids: CASSFIVETQYF. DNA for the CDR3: TGTGCCAGCAGTTTTATAGTCGAGACCCAGTACTTC.